This paragraph covers one TCR beta chain sequence. Its antigen remains unidentified. Here immunoSEQ multiplex PCR was the method, and the copy in TCRdb shows in-frame clones only, minus some. Of about 66,000 clones in the sample, around 79% were seen once. Per the germline V gene, CDR1 is LGHDT and CDR2 is YNNKEL (reference sequence). The V and J ends lost 3 bases and 0 bases respectively, with 9 bases between them. The CDR3 loop spans 15 amino acids. Culturing for approximately 10 days preceded CD4+ T cell isolation. Participants received two doses of either the BNT162b2 or mRNA-1273 vaccine. These data come from a study of vaccination effects on CD4 cells after COVID-19. Across the whole study: Within the ViraFEST assay, antigen-specific CD4+ T cells underwent expansion with viral peptide pools prior to sequencing. After the second dose, samples were taken at median day 72.

This sequence was found in a human donor who received a COVID-19 vaccine. Sequenced here: CD4+ T cells from PBMCs cultured without peptide, sampled after COVID-19 vaccination. The chain has TRBV3-1 (or the pseudogene TRBV3-2) and TRBJ1-3; D gene uncertain. The DNA for the CDR3 is TGTGCCAGCAGCCATCAGGAACTCTCTGGAAACACCATATATTTT. The encoded protein is CASSHQELSGNTIYF.